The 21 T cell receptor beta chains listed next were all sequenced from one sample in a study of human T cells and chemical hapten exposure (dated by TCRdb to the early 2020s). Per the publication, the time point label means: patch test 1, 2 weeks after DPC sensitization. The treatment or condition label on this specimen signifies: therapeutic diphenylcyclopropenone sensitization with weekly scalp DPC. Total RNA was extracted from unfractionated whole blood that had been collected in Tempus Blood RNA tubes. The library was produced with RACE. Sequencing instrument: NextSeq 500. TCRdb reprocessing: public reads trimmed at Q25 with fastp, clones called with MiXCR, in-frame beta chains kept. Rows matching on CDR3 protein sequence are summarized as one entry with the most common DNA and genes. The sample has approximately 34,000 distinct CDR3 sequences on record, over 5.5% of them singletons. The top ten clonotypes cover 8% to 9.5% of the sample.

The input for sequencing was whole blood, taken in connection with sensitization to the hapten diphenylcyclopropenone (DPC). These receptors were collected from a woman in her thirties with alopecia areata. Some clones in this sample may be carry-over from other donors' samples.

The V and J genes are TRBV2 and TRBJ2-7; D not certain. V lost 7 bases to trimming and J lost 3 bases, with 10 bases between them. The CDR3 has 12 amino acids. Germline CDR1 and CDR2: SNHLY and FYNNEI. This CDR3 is CASTVNLYEQYF. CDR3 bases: TGTGCCAGCACAGTAAACCTCTACGAGCAGTACTTC.

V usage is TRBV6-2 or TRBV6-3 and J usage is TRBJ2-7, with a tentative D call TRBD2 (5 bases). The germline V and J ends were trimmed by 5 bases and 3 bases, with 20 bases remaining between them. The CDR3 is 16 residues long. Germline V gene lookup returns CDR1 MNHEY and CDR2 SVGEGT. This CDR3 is CASSPLGGDGVYEQYF. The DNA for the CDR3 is TGTGCCAGCAGTCCCCTCGGCGGCGACGGGGTCTACGAGCAGTACTTC.

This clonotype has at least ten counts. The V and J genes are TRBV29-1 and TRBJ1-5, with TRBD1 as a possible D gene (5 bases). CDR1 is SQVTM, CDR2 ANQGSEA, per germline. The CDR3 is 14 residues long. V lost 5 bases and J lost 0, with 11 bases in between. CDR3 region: CSVLIGGSNQPQHF. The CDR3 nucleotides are TGCAGCGTTCTCATCGGGGGTAGCAATCAGCCCCAGCATTTT.

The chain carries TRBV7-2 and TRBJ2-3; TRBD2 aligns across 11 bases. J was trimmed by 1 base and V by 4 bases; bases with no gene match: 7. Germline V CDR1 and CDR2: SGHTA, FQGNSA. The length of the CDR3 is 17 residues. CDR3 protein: CASSSHRTSGRTDTQYF. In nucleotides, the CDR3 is TGTGCCAGCAGCTCCCATCGGACTAGCGGGCGCACAGATACGCAGTATTTT.

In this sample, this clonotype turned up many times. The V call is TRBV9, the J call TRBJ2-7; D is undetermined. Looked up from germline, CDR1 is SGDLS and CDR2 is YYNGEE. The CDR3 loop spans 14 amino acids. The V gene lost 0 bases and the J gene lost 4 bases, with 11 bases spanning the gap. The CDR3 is CASSVGSGGYEQYF. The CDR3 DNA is TGTGCCAGCAGCGTAGGGTCAGGTGGTTACGAGCAGTACTTC.

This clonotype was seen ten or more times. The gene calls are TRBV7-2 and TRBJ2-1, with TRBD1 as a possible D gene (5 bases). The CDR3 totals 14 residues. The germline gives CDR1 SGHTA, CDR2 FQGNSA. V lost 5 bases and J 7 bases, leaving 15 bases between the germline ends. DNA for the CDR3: TGTGCCAGCAGCCCCAGCAGGGCATTAAATGAGCAGTTCTTC. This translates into CASSPSRALNEQFF.

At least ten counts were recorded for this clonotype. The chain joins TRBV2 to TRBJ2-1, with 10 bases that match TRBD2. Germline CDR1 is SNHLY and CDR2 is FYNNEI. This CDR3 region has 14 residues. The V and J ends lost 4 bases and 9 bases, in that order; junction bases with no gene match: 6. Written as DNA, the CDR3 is TGTGCCAGCAGTGCCAGCGGGGGGGCTGGTGAGCAGTTCTTC. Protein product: CASSASGGAGEQFF.

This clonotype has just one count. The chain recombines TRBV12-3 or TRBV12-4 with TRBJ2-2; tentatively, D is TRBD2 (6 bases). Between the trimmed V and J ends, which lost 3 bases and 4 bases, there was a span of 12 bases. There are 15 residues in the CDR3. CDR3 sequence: CASSFGGVSTGELFF. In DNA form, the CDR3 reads TGTGCCAGCAGTTTTGGCGGGGTCAGCACCGGGGAGCTGTTTTTT.

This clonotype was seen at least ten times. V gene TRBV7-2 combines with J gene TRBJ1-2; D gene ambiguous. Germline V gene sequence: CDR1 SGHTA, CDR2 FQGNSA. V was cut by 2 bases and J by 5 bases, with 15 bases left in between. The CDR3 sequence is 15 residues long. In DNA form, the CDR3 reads TGTGCCAGCAGCTTACTTTACGATCGCCAATATGGCTACACCTTC. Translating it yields CASSLLYDRQYGYTF.

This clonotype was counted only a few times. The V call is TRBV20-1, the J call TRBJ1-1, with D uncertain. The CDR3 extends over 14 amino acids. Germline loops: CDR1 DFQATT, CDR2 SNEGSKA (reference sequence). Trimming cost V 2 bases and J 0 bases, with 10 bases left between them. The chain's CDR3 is CSARLGHLNTEAFF. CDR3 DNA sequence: TGCAGTGCTAGATTAGGCCATTTGAACACTGAAGCTTTCTTT.

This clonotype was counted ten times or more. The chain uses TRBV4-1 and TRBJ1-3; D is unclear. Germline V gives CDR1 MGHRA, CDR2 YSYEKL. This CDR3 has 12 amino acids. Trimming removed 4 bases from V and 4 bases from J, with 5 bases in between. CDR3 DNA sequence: TGCGCCAGCAGCCCCTTAGGAAACACCATATATTTT. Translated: CASSPLGNTIYF.

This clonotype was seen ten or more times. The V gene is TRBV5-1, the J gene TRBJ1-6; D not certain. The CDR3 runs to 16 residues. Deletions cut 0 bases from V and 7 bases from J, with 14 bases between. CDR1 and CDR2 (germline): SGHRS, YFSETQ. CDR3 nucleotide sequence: TGCGCCAGCAGCTTGGCGGGGATGGCTGGGAATTCACCCCTCCACTTT. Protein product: CASSLAGMAGNSPLHF.

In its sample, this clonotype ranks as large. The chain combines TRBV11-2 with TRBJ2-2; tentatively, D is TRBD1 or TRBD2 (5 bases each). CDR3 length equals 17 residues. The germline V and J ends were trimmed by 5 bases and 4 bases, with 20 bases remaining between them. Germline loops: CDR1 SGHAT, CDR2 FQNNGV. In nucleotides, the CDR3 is TGTGCCAGCAGCACCAACCAGGGCCCCGGGGTCACCGGGGAGCTGTTTTTT. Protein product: CASSTNQGPGVTGELFF.

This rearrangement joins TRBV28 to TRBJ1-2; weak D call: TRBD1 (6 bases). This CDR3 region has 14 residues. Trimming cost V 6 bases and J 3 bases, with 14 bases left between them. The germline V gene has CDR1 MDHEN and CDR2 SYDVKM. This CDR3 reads CASRRGGPYYGYTF. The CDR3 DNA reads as TGTGCCAGCAGACGGGGGGGGCCTTACTATGGCTACACCTTC.

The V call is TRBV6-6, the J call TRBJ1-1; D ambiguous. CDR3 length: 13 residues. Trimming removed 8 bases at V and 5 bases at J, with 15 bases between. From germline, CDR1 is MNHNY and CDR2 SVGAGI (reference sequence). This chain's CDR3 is CASYRELLTEAFF. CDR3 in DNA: TGTGCCAGCTATAGGGAATTGTTGACTGAAGCTTTCTTT.

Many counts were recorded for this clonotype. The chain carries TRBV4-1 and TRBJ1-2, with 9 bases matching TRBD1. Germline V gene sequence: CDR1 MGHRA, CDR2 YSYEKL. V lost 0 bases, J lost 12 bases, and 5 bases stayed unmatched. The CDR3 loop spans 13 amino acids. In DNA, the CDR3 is TGCGCCAGCAGCCAAGATGGGACAGGGAAAAACACCTTC. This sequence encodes CASSQDGTGKNTF.

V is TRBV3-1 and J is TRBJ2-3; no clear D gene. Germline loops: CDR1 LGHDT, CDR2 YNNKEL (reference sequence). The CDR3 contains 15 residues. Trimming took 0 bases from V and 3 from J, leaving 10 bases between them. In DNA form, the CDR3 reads TGTGCCAGCAGCCAAGAGGTACGGGCGACAGATACGCAGTATTTT. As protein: CASSQEVRATDTQYF.

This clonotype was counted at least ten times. The CDR3 coding sequence is TGTGCCAGCAGTCTCGACAGTAATCAGCCCCAGCATTTT. Its translation: CASSLDSNQPQHF. The chain is built from TRBV28 and TRBJ1-5, with D maybe TRBD1 (5 bases). Trimming removed 5 bases at V and 4 bases at J, with 9 bases between. Germline V gene lookup returns CDR1 MDHEN and CDR2 SYDVKM. The CDR3 covers 13 residues.

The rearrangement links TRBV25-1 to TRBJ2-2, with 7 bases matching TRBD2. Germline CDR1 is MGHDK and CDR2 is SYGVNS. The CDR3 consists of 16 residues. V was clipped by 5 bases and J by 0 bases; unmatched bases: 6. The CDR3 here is CASSPLGGSNTGELFF. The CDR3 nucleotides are TGTGCCAGCAGTCCCCTGGGAGGGTCGAACACCGGGGAGCTGTTTTTT.

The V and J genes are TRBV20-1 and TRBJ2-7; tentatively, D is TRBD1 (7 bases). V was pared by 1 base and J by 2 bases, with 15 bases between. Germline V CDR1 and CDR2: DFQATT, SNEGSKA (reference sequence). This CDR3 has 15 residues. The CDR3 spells CSARVGAGGTYEQYF. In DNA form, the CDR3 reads TGCAGTGCTAGAGTTGGGGCAGGGGGGACCTACGAGCAGTACTTC.

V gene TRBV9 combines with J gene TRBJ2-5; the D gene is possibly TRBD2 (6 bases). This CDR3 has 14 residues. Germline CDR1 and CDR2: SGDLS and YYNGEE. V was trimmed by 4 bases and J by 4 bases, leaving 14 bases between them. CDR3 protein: CASSWTNGGETQYF. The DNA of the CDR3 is TGTGCCAGCAGCTGGACTAACGGGGGAGAGACCCAGTACTTC.